This T cell receptor beta chain originates from a study of metastatic and nonmetastatic thyroid tumors. V lost 2 bases, J lost 1 base, and 6 bases lay in between. CDR1 is MNHEY and CDR2 is SVGAGI in the germline V gene. The CDR3 consists of 14 residues. This clone has at least ten counts. How the authors handled the data: Built for papillary thyroid cancer, a distant-metastasis classifier drew on CDR3 differences across clinicopathological groups. With MiXCR, TCRdb reprocessed the PCR reads. For this entry, the V and J calls and clone size follow TCRdb and not the study's own pipeline. Altogether 30,000 to 35,000 clones are present, about 15% being singletons, with the ten largest covering around 19%. The entire patient cohort was treatment-naive prior to thyroid surgery.

Sequenced sample: blood. This TCR was sampled from a male donor with papillary thyroid cancer or a benign thyroid nodule (not recorded which). Some clones in this sample may be carry-over from other donors' samples. This chain links TRBV6-5 with TRBJ1-5; a weak D match, TRBD1 (5 bases). CDR3 region: CASSYEGSNQPQHF. In nucleotides, the CDR3 is TGTGCCAGCAGTTACGAGGGGAGCAATCAGCCCCAGCATTTT.